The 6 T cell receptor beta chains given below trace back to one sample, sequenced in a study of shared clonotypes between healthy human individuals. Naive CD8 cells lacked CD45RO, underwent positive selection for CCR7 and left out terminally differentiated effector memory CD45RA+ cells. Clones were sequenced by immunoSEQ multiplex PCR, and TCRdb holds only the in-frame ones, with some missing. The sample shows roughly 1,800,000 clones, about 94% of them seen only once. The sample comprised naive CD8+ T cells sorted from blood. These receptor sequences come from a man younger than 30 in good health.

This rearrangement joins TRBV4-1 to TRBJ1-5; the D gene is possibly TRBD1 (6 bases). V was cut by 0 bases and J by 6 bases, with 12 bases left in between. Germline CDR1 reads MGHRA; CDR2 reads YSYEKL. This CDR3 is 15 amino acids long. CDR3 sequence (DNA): TGCGCCAGCAGCCAAGAGGCACAGGGCGCTCAGCCCCAGCATTTT. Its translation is CASSQEAQGAQPQHF.

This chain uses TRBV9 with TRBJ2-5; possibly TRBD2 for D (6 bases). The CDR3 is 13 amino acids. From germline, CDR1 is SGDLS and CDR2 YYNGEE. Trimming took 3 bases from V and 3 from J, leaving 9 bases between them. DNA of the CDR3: TGTGCCAGCAGCGCGGGCGGGAAAGAGACCCAGTACTTC. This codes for CASSAGGKETQYF.

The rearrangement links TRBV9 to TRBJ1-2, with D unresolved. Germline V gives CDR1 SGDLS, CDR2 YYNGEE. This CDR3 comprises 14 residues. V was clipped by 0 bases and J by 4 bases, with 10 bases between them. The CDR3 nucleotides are TGTGCCAGCAGCGTAGGGGGATCCCCCTATGGCTACACCTTC. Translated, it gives CASSVGGSPYGYTF.

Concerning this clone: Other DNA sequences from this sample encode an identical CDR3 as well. The CDR3 DNA is TGCGCCAGCAGCTTAGGCGGGACCTACGAGCAGTACTTC. Its protein is CASSLGGTYEQYF. The chain carries TRBV5-1 and TRBJ2-7, with a tentative D call TRBD2 (6 bases). V was clipped by 2 bases and J by 2 bases, with 8 bases between them. The CDR3 is made up of 13 amino acids. The germline CDR1 and CDR2 sequences are SGHRS and YFSETQ.

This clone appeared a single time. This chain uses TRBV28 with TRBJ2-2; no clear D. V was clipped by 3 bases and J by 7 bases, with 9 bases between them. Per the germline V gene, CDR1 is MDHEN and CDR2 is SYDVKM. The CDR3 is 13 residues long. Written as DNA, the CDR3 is TGTGCCAGCAGTTTGGCCCCCGGCGGGGAGCTGTTTTTT. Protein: CASSLAPGGELFF.

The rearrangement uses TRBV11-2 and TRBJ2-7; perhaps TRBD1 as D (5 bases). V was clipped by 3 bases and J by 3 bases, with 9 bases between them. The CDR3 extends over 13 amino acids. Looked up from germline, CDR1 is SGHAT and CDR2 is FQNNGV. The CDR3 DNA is TGTGCCAGCAGCTTGGACAATCTCTACGAGCAGTACTTC. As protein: CASSLDNLYEQYF. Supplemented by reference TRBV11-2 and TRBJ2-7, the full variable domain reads EAGVAQSPRYKIIEKRQSVAFWCNPISGHATLYWYQQILGQGPKLLIQFQNNGVVDDSQLPKDRFSAERLKGVDSTLKIQPAKLEDSAVYLCASSLDNLYEQYFGPGTRLTVT.